Below, 11 T cell receptor beta chains from the same sample are listed, as sequenced in a study of blood T cell repertoires in COVID-19 (dated by TCRdb to the early 2020s). Library generation was performed with the immunoSEQ multiplex PCR assay. TCRdb took this table from immuneACCESS and kept in-frame rearrangements with V and J called. Such tables lack part of the clones; where checked against another copy, unresolved V genes explain under half of the gap, and the rest is unexplained. The sample table lists some 300,000 clones, roughly 89% of them with a count of one. Less than 9.5% of the sample rests with the top ten. Sequenced material: PBMCs or T cells enriched from blood (not recorded which). All receptors come from a woman between 25 and 40 years old who had recovered from COVID-19.

This chain links TRBV4-2 with TRBJ1-3; no clear D. There are 16 residues in the CDR3. Trimming pared 4 bases from V and 2 bases from J, leaving 15 bases between. Looked up from germline, CDR1 is LGHNA and CDR2 is YNFKEQ. CDR3 loop: CASSPRGAEPGNTIYF. In DNA form, the CDR3 reads TGTGCCAGCAGCCCTCGTGGCGCGGAACCTGGAAACACCATATATTTT.

CDR3: CASSFFRGQAGTGELFF. DNA of the CDR3: TGTGCCAGCAGCTTTTTCAGGGGGCAAGCCGGCACCGGGGAGCTGTTTTTT. The chain employs TRBV11-2 and TRBJ2-2, with 8 bases lining up with TRBD1. V lost 3 bases, J lost 4 bases, and 10 bases stayed unmatched. Germline V CDR1 and CDR2: SGHAT, FQNNGV. This CDR3 is built from 17 residues.

The chain employs TRBV2 and TRBJ2-3; 7 nucleotides line up with TRBD1. The CDR3 is 16 amino acids. Germline loops: CDR1 SNHLY, CDR2 FYNNEI. V gave up 6 bases and J gave up 5 bases; unmatched junction bases: 14. CDR3 in DNA: TGTGCCAGCAGAAAGACAGGGTATGATATAGGAGATACGCAGTATTTT. It translates to CASRKTGYDIGDTQYF.

The CDR3: CASSSLPRLAGMTYEQYF. CDR3 nucleotides: TGTGCCAGCAGCTCCCTACCCCGACTAGCGGGCATGACTTACGAGCAGTACTTC. The chain has TRBV13 and TRBJ2-7, with 10 bases that match TRBD2. Germline trimming cut 4 bases from V and 4 bases from J; bases unmatched to any gene: 16. The germline V gene has CDR1 PRHDT and CDR2 FYEKMQ (reference sequence). This CDR3 contains 18 residues.

This chain links TRBV19 with TRBJ1-2; maybe TRBD1 (5 bases). The germline CDR1 and CDR2 sequences are LNHDA and SQIVND (reference sequence). This CDR3 is built from 12 residues. Trimming left V 8 bases short and J 7 bases short, with 14 bases between. CDR3 sequence (DNA): TGTGCCAGTGCAGCGCGGGGACCTGGCTACACCTTC. Amino acid sequence: CASAARGPGYTF.

This rearrangement joins TRBV4-1 to TRBJ1-2; D uncertain. Germline V gene lookup returns CDR1 MGHRA and CDR2 YSYEKL. Trimming stripped 2 bases from V and 6 bases from J, with 13 bases between. CDR3 length: 14 residues. The CDR3 DNA sequence: TGCGCCAGCAGCCAATTCGTCCACCTAAATGGCTACACCTTC. It encodes CASSQFVHLNGYTF.

The rearrangement links TRBV6-5 to TRBJ1-2, with no clear D. The germline V gene has CDR1 MNHEY and CDR2 SVGAGI. The length of the CDR3 is 13 residues. V was cut by 0 bases and J by 7 bases, with 9 bases left in between. CDR3 nucleotide sequence: TGTGCCAGCAGTTACTCGGCCTTTGGTGGCTACACCTTC. Translation: CASSYSAFGGYTF.

The chain uses TRBV7-9 and TRBJ2-4; D may be TRBD2 (6 bases). Germline V gene lookup returns CDR1 SEHNR and CDR2 FQNEAQ (reference sequence). The CDR3 extends over 14 amino acids. The germline V and J ends were trimmed by 2 bases and 8 bases, with 13 bases remaining between them. The CDR3 sequence is CASSLSGGPDIQYF. CDR3 nucleotide sequence: TGTGCCAGCAGCTTATCTGGAGGGCCAGACATTCAGTACTTC.

V gene TRBV27 combines with J gene TRBJ2-1; D possibly corresponds to TRBD2 (5 bases). This CDR3 spans 14 amino acids. V lost 5 bases to trimming and J lost 5 bases, with 13 bases between them. Germline CDR1 is MNHEY and CDR2 is SMNVEV (reference sequence). The CDR3 DNA is TGTGCCAGCAGTAACCACGGACTTCACAATGAGCAGTTCTTC. This gives the protein CASSNHGLHNEQFF.

The chain joins TRBV20-1 to TRBJ2-3, with 8 bases identical to TRBD2. This CDR3 is built from 14 residues. Losses at the gene ends were 3 bases for V and 3 bases for J; bases not matched to a gene: 5. Germline CDR1 reads DFQATT; CDR2 reads SNEGSKA (reference sequence). CDR3 loop: CSASKAGVTDTQYF. The CDR3 coding sequence is TGCAGTGCTAGTAAAGCGGGAGTGACAGATACGCAGTATTTT.

The chain uses TRBV15 and TRBJ1-2, with D perhaps TRBD1 (5 bases). The length of the CDR3 is 18 residues. The V and J ends lost 2 bases and 2 bases respectively, with 21 bases between them. CDR1 and CDR2 (germline): LNHNV, YYDKDF (reference sequence). The CDR3 region is CATSRHPQTESPNYGYTF. The CDR3 DNA reads TGTGCCACCAGCAGACACCCACAGACAGAGTCCCCAAACTATGGCTACACCTTC.